The TCR beta chain under discussion was sequenced for a study of blood T cell repertoires in COVID-19. Per the original data handling: By means of reference gene primer amplification, nucleated cell counts were estimated. Assay: immunoSEQ multiplex PCR; the TCRdb copy retains only in-frame clones and omits some. The V and J calls and clone size come from that table; D and trimming were worked out from the DNA. The sample lists over 130,000 clones; roughly four fifths were seen once. Germline values: CDR1 SGHRS, CDR2 YFSETQ. J gave up 0 bases and V 2 bases, and 6 bases lay outside the gene matches. The CDR3 has 16 amino acids.

The TCR was taken from a woman aged 55-70 years with acute or convalescent COVID-19. The rearrangement uses TRBV5-1 and TRBJ2-3; TRBD2 agrees at 7 bases. Specimen: peripheral blood. CDR3 coding DNA: TGCGCCAGCAGCTTTCCGGGGGGACGGAGCACAGATACGCAGTATTTT. Its protein is CASSFPGGRSTDTQYF.